A selection of T cell receptor beta chains follows, all from one sample in a study of cytomegalovirus exposure and HLA in healthy donors. Data came from immunoSEQ multiplex PCR; TCRdb stores just in-frame clones and leaves some out. The table has fewer than 120,000 clones, 80% to 85% seen once; the top ten hold less than 3%. The specimen sequenced was PBMCs. All receptors come from a woman aged 55 to 70 in good health and CMV-seropositive. Each CDR3 is given with its conserved first and last residue. The order of the fields is J gene, clone size, D gene, V gene, CDR3 DNA, CDR3 protein. The D gene is left open where the match is weak. The listing skips clone size in some rows; elsewhere it reads once, few, many or a size class.

j_call: TRBJ2-7; clone_size: NA; d_call: NA; v_call: TRBV18; cdr3_nt: TGTGCCAGCTCACCCTCCGGGATTTCCTACGAGCAGTACTTC; cdr3_aa: CASSPSGISYEQYF
j_call: TRBJ2-7; clone_size: NA; d_call: TRBD1; v_call: TRBV14; cdr3_nt: TGTGCCAGCAACCGTCAACAGGGGGGCGAGCAGTACTTC; cdr3_aa: CASNRQQGGEQYF
j_call: TRBJ1-4; clone_size: few; d_call: NA; v_call: TRBV6-1; cdr3_nt: TGTGCCAGCATTGAGAGAGGGGGACGGGAAAAACTGTTTTTT; cdr3_aa: CASIERGGREKLFF
j_call: TRBJ2-3; clone_size: NA; d_call: NA; v_call: TRBV30; cdr3_nt: TGTGCCTGGAGTTTACAACTAGTGGGCACAGATACGCAGTATTTT; cdr3_aa: CAWSLQLVGTDTQYF
j_call: TRBJ1-2; clone_size: NA; d_call: NA; v_call: TRBV2; cdr3_nt: TGTGCCAGCAGTGACTCTGGTCGGTCGGGTGGCTACATCTTC; cdr3_aa: CASSDSGRSGGYIF
j_call: TRBJ2-3; clone_size: NA; d_call: TRBD2; v_call: TRBV27; cdr3_nt: TGTGCCAGCAGTTTCCCTAGCGGGAGGAACACAGATACGCAGTATTTT; cdr3_aa: CASSFPSGRNTDTQYF
j_call: TRBJ2-7; clone_size: NA; d_call: NA; v_call: TRBV7-9; cdr3_nt: TGTGCCAGCAGCCCATGGGACTCTCCTCGCGAGCAGTACTTC; cdr3_aa: CASSPWDSPREQYF
j_call: TRBJ2-7; clone_size: NA; d_call: TRBD1; v_call: TRBV30; cdr3_nt: TGTGCCTCCTCGAGGGGGCGGGCGGCCTACGAGCAGTACTTC; cdr3_aa: CASSRGRAAYEQYF
j_call: TRBJ2-7; clone_size: NA; d_call: TRBD1; v_call: TRBV19; cdr3_nt: TGCGCCAGTAGTATAGCCTCCGGGACAGGGGTCGAGCAGTACTTC; cdr3_aa: CASSIASGTGVEQYF
j_call: TRBJ2-7; clone_size: NA; d_call: TRBD2; v_call: TRBV19; cdr3_nt: TGTGCCAGTAGCAGGACTAGCGGGAGTGACGAGCAGTACTTC; cdr3_aa: CASSRTSGSDEQYF
j_call: TRBJ1-2; clone_size: NA; d_call: NA; v_call: TRBV9; cdr3_nt: TGTGCCAGCAGCGTATCGACAGGTTTGAACTATGGCTACACCTTC; cdr3_aa: CASSVSTGLNYGYTF
j_call: TRBJ1-2; clone_size: few; d_call: TRBD1; v_call: TRBV6-4; cdr3_nt: TGTGCCAGCAGTGACTCGAACAGGGGGTTAGTTGGCTACACCTTC; cdr3_aa: CASSDSNRGLVGYTF
j_call: TRBJ2-7; clone_size: NA; d_call: TRBD1; v_call: TRBV18; cdr3_nt: TGTGCCAGCTCACCGGGACAGGGGCAGTACGAGCAGTACTTC; cdr3_aa: CASSPGQGQYEQYF
j_call: TRBJ2-1; clone_size: NA; d_call: TRBD2; v_call: TRBV27; cdr3_nt: TGTGCCAGCAGTTTATTGTGGCTAGCGGGAGCTGGGTACTACAATGAGCAGTTCTTC; cdr3_aa: CASSLLWLAGAGYYNEQFF
j_call: TRBJ1-1; clone_size: few; d_call: NA; v_call: TRBV4-2; cdr3_nt: TGTGCCAGCAGCCAAGATACGGACACTGAAGCTTTCTTT; cdr3_aa: CASSQDTDTEAFF
j_call: TRBJ1-2; clone_size: NA; d_call: NA; v_call: TRBV7-8; cdr3_nt: TGTGCCAGCAGCCAGCGGACAGAATCCTATGGCTACACCTTC; cdr3_aa: CASSQRTESYGYTF
j_call: TRBJ2-5; clone_size: NA; d_call: TRBD2; v_call: TRBV30; cdr3_nt: TGTGCCTGGAGCCATAAAGGGCTAGCGGGAGGGCAACAGTACTTC; cdr3_aa: CAWSHKGLAGGQQYF
j_call: TRBJ1-4; clone_size: NA; d_call: TRBD1; v_call: TRBV7-9; cdr3_nt: TGTGCCAGCAGCGCGACAGGGGGAGCTAATGAAAAACTGTTTTTT; cdr3_aa: CASSATGGANEKLFF
j_call: TRBJ1-2; clone_size: NA; d_call: NA; v_call: TRBV21-1; cdr3_nt: TGTGCCAGCAGCAACAACAGGGGATTAAGGGGCTACACCTTC; cdr3_aa: CASSNNRGLRGYTF
j_call: TRBJ2-4; clone_size: NA; d_call: TRBD1; v_call: TRBV19; cdr3_nt: TGTGCCAGTAGTATAGGGACAGGGGGGGCCAAAAACATTCAGTACTTC; cdr3_aa: CASSIGTGGAKNIQYF
j_call: TRBJ2-5; clone_size: few; d_call: TRBD2; v_call: TRBV19; cdr3_nt: TGTGCCAGTAGTATAAAGAGGACGGGAGGGGGTCGAGAGACCCAGTACTTC; cdr3_aa: CASSIKRTGGGRETQYF
j_call: TRBJ2-7; clone_size: NA; d_call: TRBD2; v_call: TRBV2; cdr3_nt: TGTGCCAGCATAAGAGCGGGAGGGTCCTACGAGCAGTACTTC; cdr3_aa: CASIRAGGSYEQYF
j_call: TRBJ1-1; clone_size: NA; d_call: TRBD1; v_call: TRBV18; cdr3_nt: TGTGCCAGCTCACCATCGACAGGGATCGTTATCGCTGAAGCTTTCTTT; cdr3_aa: CASSPSTGIVIAEAFF
j_call: TRBJ1-2; clone_size: NA; d_call: TRBD1; v_call: TRBV6-5; cdr3_nt: TGTGCCAGCCACATAGACAGGGGGTCTGGCTACACCTTC; cdr3_aa: CASHIDRGSGYTF
j_call: TRBJ2-7; clone_size: NA; d_call: NA; v_call: TRBV7-8; cdr3_nt: TGTGCCAGCAGCTTAGTTCCAGGGGGGAGCCCCTACGAGCAGTACTTC; cdr3_aa: CASSLVPGGSPYEQYF
j_call: TRBJ2-4; clone_size: once; d_call: NA; v_call: TRBV19; cdr3_nt: TGTGCCAGTAGGGACGGAGGGAACATAGCCAAAAACATTCAGTACTTC; cdr3_aa: CASRDGGNIAKNIQYF
j_call: TRBJ2-7; clone_size: NA; d_call: TRBD2; v_call: TRBV6-5; cdr3_nt: TGTGCCAGCAGACCCCGGACTAGCGGGAGCTACGAGCAGTACTTC; cdr3_aa: CASRPRTSGSYEQYF
j_call: TRBJ2-5; clone_size: few; d_call: TRBD2; v_call: TRBV7-6; cdr3_nt: TGTGCCAGCAGCTTAAGCCTAGCGGGAGGGCCGATTGAGCAGTACTTC; cdr3_aa: CASSLSLAGGPIEQYF
j_call: TRBJ1-2; clone_size: NA; d_call: TRBD1; v_call: TRBV30; cdr3_nt: TGTGCCTGGAGAGGACCGGGACAGGGTTTGCGTGGCTACACCTTC; cdr3_aa: CAWRGPGQGLRGYTF
j_call: TRBJ2-1; clone_size: NA; d_call: NA; v_call: TRBV18; cdr3_nt: TGTGCCAGCTCACCTATGACTGGTGAGCAGTTCTTC; cdr3_aa: CASSPMTGEQFF
j_call: TRBJ2-1; clone_size: NA; d_call: NA; v_call: TRBV28; cdr3_nt: TGTGCCAGCAGTTTGGCTGGACAGGGGGCTCTAGCGGGAGGGGAGCAGTTCTTC; cdr3_aa: CASSLAGQGALAGGEQFF
j_call: TRBJ2-2; clone_size: NA; d_call: NA; v_call: TRBV19; cdr3_nt: TGTGCCAGTAGTATTGGTCTAGGCGGGGAGCTGTTTTTT; cdr3_aa: CASSIGLGGELFF
j_call: TRBJ1-6; clone_size: NA; d_call: TRBD1; v_call: TRBV7-3; cdr3_nt: TGTGCCAGCAGCTCGAAATCCGGGACAGGGATCGCCCCTAAACTAAATTCACCCCTCCACTTT; cdr3_aa: CASSSKSGTGIAPKLNSPLHF
j_call: TRBJ2-7; clone_size: NA; d_call: TRBD1; v_call: TRBV11-2; cdr3_nt: TGTGCCAGCAGCCCGGGACAGGGGTACGAGCAGTACTTC; cdr3_aa: CASSPGQGYEQYF
j_call: TRBJ2-2; clone_size: NA; d_call: NA; v_call: TRBV29-1; cdr3_nt: TGCAGCGTTCAATCTACCAGCGCAAGCGGGGAGCTGTTTTTT; cdr3_aa: CSVQSTSASGELFF
j_call: TRBJ1-5; clone_size: NA; d_call: NA; v_call: TRBV28; cdr3_nt: TGTGCCAGCAATGGGGGCACTCAGCCCCAGCATTTT; cdr3_aa: CASNGGTQPQHF
j_call: TRBJ2-5; clone_size: NA; d_call: TRBD1; v_call: TRBV5-1; cdr3_nt: TGCGCCAGCAGCTTGGGGCAGGGGGTCGGGGAGACCCAGTACTTC; cdr3_aa: CASSLGQGVGETQYF
j_call: TRBJ2-7; clone_size: NA; d_call: NA; v_call: TRBV6-1; cdr3_nt: TGTGCCAGCAGTGTTGTGCAGTGCGAGCAGTACTTC; cdr3_aa: CASSVVQCEQYF
j_call: TRBJ2-1; clone_size: NA; d_call: NA; v_call: TRBV29-1; cdr3_nt: TGCAGCGTCCTGACATTGCCAGGGGAATCCTACAATGAGCAGTTCTTC; cdr3_aa: CSVLTLPGESYNEQFF
j_call: TRBJ1-4; clone_size: NA; d_call: TRBD1; v_call: TRBV7-9; cdr3_nt: TGTGCCAGCAGCTCCGGGACAGGGCGCGAAAAACTGTTTTTT; cdr3_aa: CASSSGTGREKLFF
j_call: TRBJ1-2; clone_size: few; d_call: TRBD1; v_call: TRBV5-4; cdr3_nt: TGTGCCAGCAGCTTTGGGACAGCGAACTATGGCTACACCTTC; cdr3_aa: CASSFGTANYGYTF
j_call: TRBJ2-2; clone_size: few; d_call: TRBD1; v_call: TRBV9; cdr3_nt: TGTGCCAGCAGCGTAGGACAGGGGCTAGTCGGGGAGCTGTTTTTT; cdr3_aa: CASSVGQGLVGELFF
j_call: TRBJ2-7; clone_size: NA; d_call: TRBD1; v_call: TRBV28; cdr3_nt: TGTGCCAGCAGTCCGATCATAGGGACAGGGTACGAGCAGTACTTC; cdr3_aa: CASSPIIGTGYEQYF